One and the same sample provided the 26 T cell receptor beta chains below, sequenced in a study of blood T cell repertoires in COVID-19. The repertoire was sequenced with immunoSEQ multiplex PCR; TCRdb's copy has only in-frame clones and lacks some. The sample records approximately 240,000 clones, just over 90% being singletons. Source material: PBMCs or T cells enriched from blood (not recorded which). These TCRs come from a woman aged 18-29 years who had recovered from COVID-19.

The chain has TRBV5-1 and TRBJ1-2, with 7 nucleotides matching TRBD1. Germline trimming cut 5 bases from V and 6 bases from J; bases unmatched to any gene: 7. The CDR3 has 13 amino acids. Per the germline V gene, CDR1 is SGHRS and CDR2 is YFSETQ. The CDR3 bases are TGCGCCAGCAGTAAGGGGGCGCCGGATGGCTACACCTTC. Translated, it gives CASSKGAPDGYTF.

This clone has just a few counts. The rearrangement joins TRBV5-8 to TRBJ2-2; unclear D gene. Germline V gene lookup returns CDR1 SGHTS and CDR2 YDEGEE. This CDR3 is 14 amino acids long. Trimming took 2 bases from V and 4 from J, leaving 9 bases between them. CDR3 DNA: TGTGCCAGCAGCTTTCGACTCACCACCGGGGAGCTGTTTTTT. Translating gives CASSFRLTTGELFF.

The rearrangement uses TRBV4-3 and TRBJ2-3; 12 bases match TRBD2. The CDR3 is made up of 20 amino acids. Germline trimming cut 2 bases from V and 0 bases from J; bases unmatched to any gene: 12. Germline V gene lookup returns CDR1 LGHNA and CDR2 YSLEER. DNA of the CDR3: TGCGCCAGCAGCCAATTTTGGGAAAGACTAGCGGGGGAGAGCACAGATACGCAGTATTTT. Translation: CASSQFWERLAGESTDTQYF.

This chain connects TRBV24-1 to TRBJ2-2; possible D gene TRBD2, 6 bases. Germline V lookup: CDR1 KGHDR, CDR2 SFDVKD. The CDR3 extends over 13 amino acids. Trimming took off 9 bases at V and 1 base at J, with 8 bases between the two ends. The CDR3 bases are TGTGCCACCTCGGGGGTGAACACCGGGGAGCTGTTTTTT. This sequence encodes CATSGVNTGELFF.

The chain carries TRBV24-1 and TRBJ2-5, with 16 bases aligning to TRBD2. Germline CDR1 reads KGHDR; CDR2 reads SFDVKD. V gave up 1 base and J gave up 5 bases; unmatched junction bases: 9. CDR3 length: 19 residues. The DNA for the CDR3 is TGTGCCACCAGTGATTTATACTCCGGGACTAGCGGGGGGGTTGAGACCCAGTACTTC. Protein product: CATSDLYSGTSGGVETQYF.

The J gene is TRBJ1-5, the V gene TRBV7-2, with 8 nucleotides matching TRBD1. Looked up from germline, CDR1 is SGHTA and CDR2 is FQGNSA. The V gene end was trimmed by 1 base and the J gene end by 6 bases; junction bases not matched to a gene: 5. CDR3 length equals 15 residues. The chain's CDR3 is CASSLVAGGGQPQHF. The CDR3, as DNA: TGTGCCAGCAGCTTAGTGGCAGGGGGCGGTCAGCCCCAGCATTTT.

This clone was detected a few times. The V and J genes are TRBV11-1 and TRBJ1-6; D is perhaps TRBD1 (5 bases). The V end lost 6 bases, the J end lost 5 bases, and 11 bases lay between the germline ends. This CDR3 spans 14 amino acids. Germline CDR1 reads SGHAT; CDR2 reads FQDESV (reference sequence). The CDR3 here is CASSRQTNNSPLHF. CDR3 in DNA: TGTGCCAGCAGTCGACAGACAAATAATTCACCCCTCCACTTT.

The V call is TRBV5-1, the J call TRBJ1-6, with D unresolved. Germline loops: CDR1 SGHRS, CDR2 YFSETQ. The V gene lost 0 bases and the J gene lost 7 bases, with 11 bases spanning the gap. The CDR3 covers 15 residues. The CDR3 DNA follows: TGCGCCAGCAGCTTGGGTCGGGGTGCGAATTCACCCCTCCACTTT. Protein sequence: CASSLGRGANSPLHF.

The CDR3 nucleotides read TGTGCCAGCAGTCGGACTGTCCATCAGCCCCAGCATTTT. This sequence encodes CASSRTVHQPQHF. V and J are TRBV6-5 and TRBJ1-5; unclear D gene. Trimming cost V 5 bases and J 5 bases, with 10 bases left between them. CDR1 MNHEY and CDR2 SVGAGI come from the germline V gene. The CDR3 covers 13 residues.

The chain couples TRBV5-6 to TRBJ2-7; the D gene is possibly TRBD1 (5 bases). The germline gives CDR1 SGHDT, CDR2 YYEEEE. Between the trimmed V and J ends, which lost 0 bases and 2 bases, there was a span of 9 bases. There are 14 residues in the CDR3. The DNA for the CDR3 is TGTGCCAGCAGCTTGGTAGACAGAGCCTACGAGCAGTACTTC. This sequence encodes CASSLVDRAYEQYF.

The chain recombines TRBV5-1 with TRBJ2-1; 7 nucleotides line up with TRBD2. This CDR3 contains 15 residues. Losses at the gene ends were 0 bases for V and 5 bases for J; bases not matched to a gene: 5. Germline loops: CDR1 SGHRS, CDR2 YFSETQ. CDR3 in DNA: TGCGCCAGCAGCTTGGACTGGACTAGGAACAATGAGCAGTTCTTC. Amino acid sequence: CASSLDWTRNNEQFF.

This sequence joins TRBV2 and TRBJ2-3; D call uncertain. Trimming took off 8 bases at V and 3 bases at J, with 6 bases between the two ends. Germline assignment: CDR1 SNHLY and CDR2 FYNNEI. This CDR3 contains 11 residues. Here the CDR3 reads CASALTDTQYF. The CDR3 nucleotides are TGTGCCAGCGCCCTAACAGATACGCAGTATTTT.

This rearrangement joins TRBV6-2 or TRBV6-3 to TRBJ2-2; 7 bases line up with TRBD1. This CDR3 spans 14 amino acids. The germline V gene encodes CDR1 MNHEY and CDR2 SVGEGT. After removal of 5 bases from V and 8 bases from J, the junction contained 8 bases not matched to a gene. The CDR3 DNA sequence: TGTGCCAGCAGTAAACAGGGGACCTTTGGGGAGCTGTTTTTT. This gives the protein CASSKQGTFGELFF.

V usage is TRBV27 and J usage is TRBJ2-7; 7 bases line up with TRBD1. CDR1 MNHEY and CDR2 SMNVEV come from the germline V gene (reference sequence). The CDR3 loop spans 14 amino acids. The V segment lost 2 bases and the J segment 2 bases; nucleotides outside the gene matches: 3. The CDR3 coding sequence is TGTGCCAGCAGTTTAGGGCAGGGGGCCTACGAGCAGTACTTC. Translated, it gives CASSLGQGAYEQYF.

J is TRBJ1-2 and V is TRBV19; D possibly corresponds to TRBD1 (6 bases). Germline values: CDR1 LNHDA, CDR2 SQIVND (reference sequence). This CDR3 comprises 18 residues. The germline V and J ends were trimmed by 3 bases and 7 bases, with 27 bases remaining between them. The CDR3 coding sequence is TGTGCCAGTAGTATGGGGGGGGTTTACACAGGGAAGGATGGTGGCTACACCTTC. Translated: CASSMGGVYTGKDGGYTF.

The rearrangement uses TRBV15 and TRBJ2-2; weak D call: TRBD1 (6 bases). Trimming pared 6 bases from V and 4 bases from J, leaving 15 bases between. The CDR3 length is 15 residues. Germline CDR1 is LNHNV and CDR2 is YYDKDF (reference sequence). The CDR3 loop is CATRSDRRSTGELFF. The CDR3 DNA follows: TGTGCCACCAGGAGCGACAGGCGGAGCACCGGGGAGCTGTTTTTT.

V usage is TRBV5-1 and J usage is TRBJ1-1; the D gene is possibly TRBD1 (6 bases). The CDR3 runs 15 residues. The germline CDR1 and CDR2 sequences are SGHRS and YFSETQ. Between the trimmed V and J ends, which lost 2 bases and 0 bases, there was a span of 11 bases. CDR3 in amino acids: CASSFLGQLNTEAFF. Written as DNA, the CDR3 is TGCGCCAGCAGCTTCTTAGGACAGTTGAACACTGAAGCTTTCTTT.

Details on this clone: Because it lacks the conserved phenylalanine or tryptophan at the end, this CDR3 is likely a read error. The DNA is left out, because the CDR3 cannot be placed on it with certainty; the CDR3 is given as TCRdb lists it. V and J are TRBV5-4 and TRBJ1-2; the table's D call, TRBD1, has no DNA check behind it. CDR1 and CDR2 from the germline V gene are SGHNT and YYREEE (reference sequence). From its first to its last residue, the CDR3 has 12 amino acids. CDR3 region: CASSLGTGPSAI.

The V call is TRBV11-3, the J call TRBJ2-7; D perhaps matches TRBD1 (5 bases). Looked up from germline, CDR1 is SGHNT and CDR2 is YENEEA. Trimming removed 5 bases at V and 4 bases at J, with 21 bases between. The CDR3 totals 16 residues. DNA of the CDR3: TGTGCCAGCAGCCCTTACTTAGGCAGGGCGAATTACGAGCAGTACTTC. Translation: CASSPYLGRANYEQYF.

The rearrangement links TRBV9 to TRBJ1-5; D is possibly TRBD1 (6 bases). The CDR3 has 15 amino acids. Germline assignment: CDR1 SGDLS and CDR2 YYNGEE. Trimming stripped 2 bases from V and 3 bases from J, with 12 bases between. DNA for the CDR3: TGTGCCAGCAGCGTGACCGGACAGATCAATCAGCCCCAGCATTTT. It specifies CASSVTGQINQPQHF. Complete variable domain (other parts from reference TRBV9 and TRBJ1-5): DSGVTQTPKHLITATGQRVTLRCSPRSGDLSVYWYQQSLDQGLQFLIQYYNGEERAKGNILERFSAQQFPDLHSELNLSSLELGDSALYFCASSVTGQINQPQHFGDGTRLSIL.

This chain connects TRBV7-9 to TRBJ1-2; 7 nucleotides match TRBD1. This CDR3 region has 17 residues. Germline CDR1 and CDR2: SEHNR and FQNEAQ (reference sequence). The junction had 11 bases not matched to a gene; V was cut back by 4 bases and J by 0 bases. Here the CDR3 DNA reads TGTGCCAGCAGCTCGATGACCGGGACAGAAGCTAACTATGGCTACACCTTC. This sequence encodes CASSSMTGTEANYGYTF.

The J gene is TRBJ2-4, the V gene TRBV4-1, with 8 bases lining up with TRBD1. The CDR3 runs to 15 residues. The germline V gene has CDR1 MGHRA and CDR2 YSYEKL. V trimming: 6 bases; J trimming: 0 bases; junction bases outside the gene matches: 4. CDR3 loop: CASRQTGEAKNIQYF. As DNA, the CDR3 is TGCGCCAGCAGACAGACAGGGGAAGCCAAAAACATTCAGTACTTC.

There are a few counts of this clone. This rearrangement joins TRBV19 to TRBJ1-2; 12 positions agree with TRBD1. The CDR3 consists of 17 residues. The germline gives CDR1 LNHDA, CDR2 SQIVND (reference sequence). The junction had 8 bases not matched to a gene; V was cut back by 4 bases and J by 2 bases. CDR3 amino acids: CASSTPGQGARNYGYTF. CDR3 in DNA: TGTGCCAGTAGTACACCGGGACAGGGGGCGCGCAACTATGGCTACACCTTC. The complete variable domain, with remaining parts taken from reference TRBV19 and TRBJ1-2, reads DGGITQSPKYLFRKEGQNVTLSCEQNLNHDAMYWYRQDPGQGLRLIYYSQIVNDFQKGDIAEGYSVSREKKESFPLTVTSAQKNPTAFYLCASSTPGQGARNYGYTFGSGTRLTVV.

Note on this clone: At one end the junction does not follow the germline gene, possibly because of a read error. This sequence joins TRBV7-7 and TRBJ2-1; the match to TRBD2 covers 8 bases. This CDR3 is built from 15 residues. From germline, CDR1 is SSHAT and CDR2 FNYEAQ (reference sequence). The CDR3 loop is CASSLVPAGGGEQFF. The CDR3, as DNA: TGTGCTAGCAGCTTAGTCCCCGCGGGGGGCGGTGAGCAGTTCTTC.

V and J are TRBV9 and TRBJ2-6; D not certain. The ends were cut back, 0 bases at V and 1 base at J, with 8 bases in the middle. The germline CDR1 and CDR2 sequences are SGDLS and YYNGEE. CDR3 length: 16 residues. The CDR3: CASSVGPLSGANVLTF. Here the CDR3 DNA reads TGTGCCAGCAGCGTAGGCCCACTATCTGGGGCCAACGTCCTGACTTTC.

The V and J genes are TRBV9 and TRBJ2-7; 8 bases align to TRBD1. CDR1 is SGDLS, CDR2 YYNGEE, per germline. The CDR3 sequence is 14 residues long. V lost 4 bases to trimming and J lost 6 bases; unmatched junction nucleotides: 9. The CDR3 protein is CASSPRQGLTEQYF. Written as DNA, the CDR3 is TGTGCCAGCAGCCCCCGACAGGGGTTGACCGAGCAGTACTTC. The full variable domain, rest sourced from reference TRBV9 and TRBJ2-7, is DSGVTQTPKHLITATGQRVTLRCSPRSGDLSVYWYQQSLDQGLQFLIQYYNGEERAKGNILERFSAQQFPDLHSELNLSSLELGDSALYFCASSPRQGLTEQYFGPGTRLTVT.